The rows below give T cell receptor beta chains drawn from one sample of a study of molecular identifiers for immune sequencing clone quantification. TCRdb passed the PCR reads through MiXCR, listing each CDR3 protein once. The table lists about 630,000 distinct CDR3 sequences, 25% of them singletons. Sequenced sample: naive CD8+ T cells from blood, with Jurkat cell RNA spiked in. These receptors came from a human donor in good health. Some libraries in this study had Jurkat cell RNA spiked in. Both conserved end residues are part of each CDR3. Each record gives: CDR3 length, J gene, clone size, D gene, V gene, CDR3 protein, CDR3 DNA. D genes are given only for firm matches. Size tells how often a clone was seen (once, few, many) or the class of an expanded clone, and some rows leave it out.

length: 17
J: TRBJ2-3
size: many
D: -
V: TRBV4-3
CDR3: CASSHDPVGGSLDTQYF
DNA: TGCGCCAGCAGCCACGACCCCGTGGGGGGTTCATTAGATACGCAGTATTTT

length: 16
J: TRBJ2-1
size: few
D: TRBD2
V: TRBV29-1
CDR3: CSVSTSGKSSYNEQFF
DNA: TGCAGCGTTTCAACTAGCGGGAAAAGCTCCTACAATGAGCAGTTCTTC

length: 15
J: TRBJ1-1
size: many
D: TRBD1
V: TRBV6-2/TRBV6-3
CDR3: CASRHTGTGYTEAFF
DNA: TGTGCCAGCAGACACACCGGGACAGGGTACACTGAAGCTTTCTTT

length: 12
J: TRBJ2-1
size: -
D: TRBD2
V: TRBV19
CDR3: CASTGLVGEQFF
DNA: TGTGCCAGTACGGGACTAGTAGGCGAGCAGTTCTTC

length: 14
J: TRBJ1-1
size: -
D: -
V: TRBV6-5
CDR3: CASSYYPQNTEAFF
DNA: TGTGCCAGCAGTTACTACCCCCAGAACACTGAAGCTTTCTTT

length: 13
J: TRBJ1-1
size: many
D: -
V: TRBV14
CDR3: CASSHGAGTEAFF
DNA: TGTGCCAGCAGCCACGGCGCCGGCACTGAAGCTTTCTTT

length: 15
J: TRBJ2-7
size: -
D: -
V: TRBV4-3
CDR3: CASSYRESSSYEQYF
DNA: TGCGCCAGCAGCTACAGGGAGTCCTCCTCCTACGAGCAGTACTTC

length: 14
J: TRBJ1-1
size: few
D: -
V: TRBV10-3
CDR3: CAISEPTANTEAFF
DNA: TGTGCCATCAGTGAGCCGACAGCGAACACTGAAGCTTTCTTT

length: 15
J: TRBJ2-7
size: few
D: TRBD2
V: TRBV4-3
CDR3: CASSQEGREGYEQYF
DNA: TGCGCCAGCAGCCAAGAGGGACGGGAGGGATACGAGCAGTACTTC

length: 16
J: TRBJ1-1
size: -
D: -
V: TRBV6-5
CDR3: CASSYSRVSLNTEAFF
DNA: TGTGCCAGCAGTTACTCGAGAGTCAGCCTGAACACTGAAGCTTTCTTT

length: 14
J: TRBJ2-7
size: few
D: -
V: TRBV20-1
CDR3: CSARVPQGGYEQYF
DNA: TGCAGTGCTAGAGTTCCACAGGGTGGCTACGAGCAGTACTTC

length: 12
J: TRBJ1-4
size: many
D: -
V: TRBV20-1
CDR3: CSARNMGEKLFF
DNA: TGCAGTGCTAGAAATATGGGTGAAAAACTGTTTTTT

length: 13
J: TRBJ2-7
size: -
D: TRBD1
V: TRBV6-2/TRBV6-3
CDR3: CASSTGGLYEQYF
DNA: TGTGCCAGCTCGACAGGGGGTTTATACGAGCAGTACTTC

length: 17
J: TRBJ2-7
size: many
D: TRBD2
V: TRBV4-3
CDR3: CASSQDWAGGLSYEQYF
DNA: TGCGCCAGCAGCCAAGATTGGGCGGGGGGCCTATCCTACGAGCAGTACTTC

length: 17
J: TRBJ1-1
size: -
D: -
V: TRBV7-9
CDR3: CASSSLGLVGGNTEAFF
DNA: TGTGCCAGCAGCTCCTTAGGGCTGGTAGGGGGGAACACTGAAGCTTTCTTT

length: 14
J: TRBJ2-7
size: few
D: -
V: TRBV14
CDR3: CASSLRERRGEQYF
DNA: TGTGCCAGCAGCCTCAGAGAACGTCGTGGGGAGCAGTACTTC

length: 16
J: TRBJ2-3
size: -
D: -
V: TRBV3-1
CDR3: CASSQDRTGGTDTQYF
DNA: TGTGCCAGCAGCCAAGATCGTACGGGGGGCACAGATACGCAGTATTTT

length: 14
J: TRBJ1-5
size: -
D: -
V: TRBV27
CDR3: CASSGGVGNQPQHF
DNA: TGTGCCAGCAGTGGCGGGGTAGGCAATCAGCCCCAGCATTTT

length: 14
J: TRBJ2-7
size: many
D: TRBD1
V: TRBV27
CDR3: CASSFGPTGGEQYF
DNA: TGTGCCAGCAGTTTCGGCCCGACAGGGGGCGAGCAGTACTTC

length: 12
J: TRBJ2-1
size: many
D: TRBD2
V: TRBV12-3/TRBV12-4
CDR3: CASSPQRGEQFF
DNA: TGTGCCAGCAGTCCCCAGCGGGGTGAGCAGTTCTTC

length: 14
J: TRBJ2-1
size: many
D: -
V: TRBV19
CDR3: CASSHGGSYNEQFF
DNA: TGTGCCAGTAGTCACGGGGGCTCCTACAATGAGCAGTTCTTC

length: 14
J: TRBJ2-7
size: many
D: TRBD2
V: TRBV5-1
CDR3: CASSLFSGAYEQYF
DNA: TGCGCCAGCAGCTTGTTTAGCGGGGCCTACGAGCAGTACTTC

length: 17
J: TRBJ2-3
size: -
D: TRBD1
V: TRBV19
CDR3: CASSPAPGQGSWDTQYF
DNA: TGTGCCAGTAGTCCGGCCCCGGGACAGGGTAGTTGGGATACGCAGTATTTT

length: 13
J: TRBJ2-3
size: many
D: -
V: TRBV7-9
CDR3: CASSAPVADTQYF
DNA: TGTGCCAGCTCCGCTCCGGTTGCAGATACGCAGTATTTT

length: 13
J: TRBJ1-1
size: many
D: TRBD1
V: TRBV7-6
CDR3: CASSGQGGTEAFF
DNA: TGTGCCAGCAGCGGACAGGGCGGCACTGAAGCTTTCTTT

length: 13
J: TRBJ1-1
size: -
D: -
V: TRBV27
CDR3: CASSGRRSTEALF
DNA: TGTGCCAGCAGTGGAAGACGGTCCACTGAAGCTCTCTTT

length: 13
J: TRBJ1-5
size: many
D: -
V: TRBV6-5
CDR3: CASSYAAGQPQHF
DNA: TGTGCCAGCAGTTACGCAGCGGGTCAGCCCCAGCATTTT

length: 15
J: TRBJ2-7
size: -
D: TRBD1
V: TRBV19
CDR3: CASSPGGDGYYEQYF
DNA: TGTGCCAGTAGCCCAGGGGGAGACGGGTACTACGAGCAGTACTTC

length: 14
J: TRBJ1-5
size: few
D: -
V: TRBV5-3
CDR3: CARSFPQGNQPQHF
DNA: TGTGCCAGAAGCTTTCCACAGGGCAATCAGCCCCAGCATTTT

length: 13
J: TRBJ1-1
size: -
D: -
V: TRBV5-4
CDR3: CASSLGGTTEAFF
DNA: TGTGCCAGCAGCTTGGGCGGGACCACTGAAGCTTTCTTT

length: 13
J: TRBJ2-7
size: few
D: -
V: TRBV9
CDR3: CASSPISGYEQYF
DNA: TGTGCCAGCAGCCCCATCTCCGGGTACGAGCAGTACTTC

length: 17
J: TRBJ2-7
size: many
D: TRBD1
V: TRBV4-1
CDR3: CASSQESVRQGAYEQYF
DNA: TGCGCCAGCAGCCAAGAGTCTGTGAGACAGGGGGCCTACGAGCAGTACTTC

length: 18
J: TRBJ2-3
size: -
D: TRBD2
V: TRBV2
CDR3: CASIEPVGLGGSTDTQYF
DNA: TGTGCCAGCATCGAGCCCGTGGGGCTGGGGGGGAGCACAGATACGCAGTATTTT

length: 14
J: TRBJ2-5
size: many
D: -
V: TRBV27
CDR3: CATSRLQEQETQYF
DNA: TGTGCCACATCTCGATTACAGGAACAAGAGACCCAGTACTTC

length: 15
J: TRBJ2-1
size: -
D: -
V: TRBV6-1
CDR3: CATIPAGTGYNEQFF
DNA: TGTGCCACAATCCCGGCGGGTACAGGCTACAATGAGCAGTTCTTC

length: 15
J: TRBJ2-1
size: many
D: -
V: TRBV7-2
CDR3: CASSLGTSSYNEQFF
DNA: TGTGCCAGCAGCCTAGGGACCAGCTCCTACAATGAGCAGTTCTTC

length: 14
J: TRBJ2-7
size: -
D: -
V: TRBV14
CDR3: CASSQGPAPYEQYF
DNA: TGTGCCAGCAGCCAAGGGCCAGCACCCTACGAGCAGTACTTC

length: 16
J: TRBJ2-6
size: -
D: -
V: TRBV25-1
CDR3: CASSPLSGSGANVLTF
DNA: TGTGCCAGCAGCCCCCTCTCAGGTTCTGGGGCCAACGTCCTGACTTTC

length: 13
J: TRBJ1-1
size: many
D: -
V: TRBV2
CDR3: CASIGIMNTEAFF
DNA: TGTGCCAGCATCGGGATCATGAACACTGAAGCTTTCTTT

length: 14
J: TRBJ1-1
size: many
D: -
V: TRBV2
CDR3: CASSASLRLTEAFF
DNA: TGTGCCAGCAGTGCTTCTCTTAGGTTGACTGAAGCTTTCTTT

length: 11
J: TRBJ1-2
size: -
D: TRBD1
V: TRBV6-6
CDR3: CASTRQGGYTF
DNA: TGTGCCAGCACCAGACAGGGCGGCTACACCTTC

length: 16
J: TRBJ2-3
size: many
D: -
V: TRBV7-9
CDR3: CASSFPGGASTDTQYF
DNA: TGTGCCAGCAGCTTCCCAGGGGGGGCCTCCACAGATACGCAGTATTTT

length: 16
J: TRBJ2-3
size: few
D: -
V: TRBV13
CDR3: CASSLTGTGTTDTQYF
DNA: TGTGCCAGCAGCTTAACAGGTACTGGCACCACAGATACGCAGTATTTT

length: 13
J: TRBJ1-1
size: many
D: -
V: TRBV29-1
CDR3: CSAGGALNTEAFF
DNA: TGCAGCGCGGGAGGGGCTTTGAACACTGAAGCTTTCTTT

length: 13
J: TRBJ1-5
size: few
D: -
V: TRBV19
CDR3: CASSIAFTQPQHF
DNA: TGTGCCAGTAGTATCGCCTTCACACAGCCCCAGCATTTT

length: 17
J: TRBJ2-7
size: few
D: -
V: TRBV13
CDR3: CASSSKSIGDKIRWQYF
DNA: TGTGCCAGCAGCTCTAAAAGTATCGGGGACAAGATAAGGTGGCAGTACTTC

length: 15
J: TRBJ2-7
size: -
D: TRBD1
V: TRBV27
CDR3: CASSTEGASSYEQYF
DNA: TGTGCCAGCAGTACCGAGGGGGCCAGCTCCTACGAGCAGTACTTC